This is a list of T cell receptor beta chains from one sample in a study of neoadjuvant nivolumab and ipilimumab in lung cancer. Here immunoSEQ multiplex PCR was the method, and the copy in TCRdb shows in-frame clones only, minus some. Here the sample spans more than 4,000 clones, about 77% being singletons. This sample comprised adjacent normal lung tissue, obtained after neoadjuvant nivolumab, alone or with ipilimumab, at or shortly before surgery. The receptors originated from an adult with non-small cell lung cancer. The CDR3 runs from the conserved cysteine through the conserved F or W. The D gene is left open where the match is weak. Expanded clones are given a class, and other clones once, few, many or no size at all.

-	TRBV6-4	13	-	TRBJ2-1	TGTGCCAGCAGTGACTCCGGGGTGGCTGAGCAGTTCTTC	CASSDSGVAEQFF
TRBD1	TRBV5-1	13	-	TRBJ1-2	TGCGCCAGCAGCTGGACAGGGGGAGTTGGCTACACCTTC	CASSWTGGVGYTF
-	TRBV14	13	-	TRBJ1-1	TGTGCCAGCAGCTTTGGGCCGAACACTGAAGCTTTCTTT	CASSFGPNTEAFF
TRBD1	TRBV7-2	13	-	TRBJ1-2	TGTGCCAGCAGCTTCGGACAGGGCTATGGCTACACCTTC	CASSFGQGYGYTF
-	TRBV7-2	12	-	TRBJ2-7	TGTGCCAGCAGCCTTTCCTCCCGGGAGCAGTACTTC	CASSLSSREQYF
-	TRBV11-2	13	once	TRBJ1-5	TGTGCCAGCAGCGCAAACAAAGGTCAGCCCCAGCATTTT	CASSANKGQPQHF
TRBD1	TRBV6-1	14	few	TRBJ1-2	TGTGCCAGCAGTGAAAAAAACAGGGGACATGGCTACACCTTC	CASSEKNRGHGYTF
-	TRBV19	14	once	TRBJ1-1	TGTGCCAGTAGTACGGGACTCATGAACACTGAAGCTTTCTTT	CASSTGLMNTEAFF
TRBD1	TRBV5-1	15	-	TRBJ1-2	TGCGCCAGCAGCTCCTATGGACAGGGCGACTATGGCTACACCTTC	CASSSYGQGDYGYTF
-	TRBV18	16	once	TRBJ2-5	TGTGCCAGCTCACCATCTTATCGACAACACCAAGAGACCCAGTACTTC	CASSPSYRQHQETQYF
-	TRBV6-6	12	few	TRBJ1-3	TGTGCCAGCAGAGATACAGGGATAACCATATATTTT	CASRDTGITIYF
TRBD1	TRBV11-2	15	few	TRBJ1-2	TGTGCCAGCAGCCCATCACAGGGGGCCGACTATGGCTACACCTTC	CASSPSQGADYGYTF
TRBD2	TRBV25-1	17	-	TRBJ2-3	TGTGCCAGCAGTGAGGGACTAGCGGGGTTACGGACAGATACGCAGTATTTT	CASSEGLAGLRTDTQYF
-	TRBV19	14	-	TRBJ2-2	TGTGCCAGTAGTATAACTTGGGGCCCCGGGGAGCTGTTTTTT	CASSITWGPGELFF
-	TRBV4-3	16	-	TRBJ1-6	TGCGCCAGCAGCCAAGAAACGGGCTCATTCAATTCACCCCTCCACTTT	CASSQETGSFNSPLHF
TRBD1	TRBV7-2	15	-	TRBJ1-2	TGTGCCAGCAGCCAAAGCGGGACAGGGCGCTATGGCTACACCTTC	CASSQSGTGRYGYTF
-	TRBV27	13	-	TRBJ2-3	TGTGCCAGCAGTTCGATCGTCACAGATACGCAGTATTTT	CASSSIVTDTQYF
-	TRBV25-1	15	-	TRBJ2-2	TGTGCCAGCAAAGCGTACAGCGGATTGGCCGGGGAGCTGTTTTTT	CASKAYSGLAGELFF
-	TRBV10-1	11	-	TRBJ2-1	TGCGCCAGCAGTCAGGGAAATGAGCAGTTCTTC	CASSQGNEQFF
-	TRBV5-4	15	large	TRBJ1-2	TGTGCCAGCAGCTTTGAATCTGCAGACTATGGTGGCTACACCTTC	CASSFESADYGGYTF
-	TRBV29-1	14	-	TRBJ2-4	TGCAGCGTTGCCCAAATGGGAGCCAAAAACATTCAGTACTTC	CSVAQMGAKNIQYF
-	TRBV4-2	13	once	TRBJ2-5	TGTGCCAGCAGCCAAGGACACCAAGAGACCCAGTACTTC	CASSQGHQETQYF
TRBD1	TRBV4-3	15	-	TRBJ1-1	TGCGCCAGCAGCCAAGAACCTCAGGGGGCTACTGAAGCTTTCTTT	CASSQEPQGATEAFF
-	TRBV7-9	15	-	TRBJ2-3	TGTGCCAGCAGCTTATGGACAGAGAAGAGGGATACGCAGTATTTT	CASSLWTEKRDTQYF
-	TRBV7-9	15	once	TRBJ1-2	TGTGCCAGCAGCTTAGCAGGGGAGGCCCACTATGGCTACACCTTC	CASSLAGEAHYGYTF
TRBD2	TRBV5-1	17	few	TRBJ2-3	TGCGCCAGCAGCTGGCCCCAGGTAGCGGGCAGCACAGATACGCAGTATTTT	CASSWPQVAGSTDTQYF
-	TRBV5-6	12	-	TRBJ2-7	TGTGCCAGCAGCTTCGGTCCCTACGAGCAGTACTTC	CASSFGPYEQYF
TRBD1	TRBV7-2	16	-	TRBJ2-2	TGTGCCAGCAGCTTAGAGGCAGGGGGCTTTACCGGGGAGCTGTTTTTT	CASSLEAGGFTGELFF
TRBD1	TRBV7-8	17	-	TRBJ1-2	TGTGCCAGCAGCATGACAGGGCGGGCGTACGATAACTATGGCTACACCTTC	CASSMTGRAYDNYGYTF
-	TRBV18	12	once	TRBJ1-5	TGTGCCAGCTCACCCGGAAATCAGCCCCAGCATTTT	CASSPGNQPQHF
TRBD1	TRBV19	14	-	TRBJ2-3	TGTGCCAGTAGTTGGGGACAGGGGACAGATACGCAGTATTTT	CASSWGQGTDTQYF
-	TRBV2	12	-	TRBJ2-7	TGTGCCAGCAACCGGGGCAACTACGAGCAGTACTTC	CASNRGNYEQYF
-	TRBV2	15	-	TRBJ2-2	TGTGCCAGCCTGCGGGGGCAAGAGAACACCGGGGAGCTGTTTTTT	CASLRGQENTGELFF
-	TRBV4-3	17	-	TRBJ1-2	TGCGCCAGCAGCCAAGATCGCAAGGCGGCACCTCGGGACGGCTACACCTTC	CASSQDRKAAPRDGYTF
TRBD2	TRBV2	16	-	TRBJ2-5	TGTGCCAGCAGTGAACCCCCTAGCGGGGGGGCGGAGACCCAGTACTTC	CASSEPPSGGAETQYF
-	TRBV18	14	-	TRBJ2-3	TGTGCCAGCTCCTCAGAGGGAGATTTGGATACGCAGTATTTT	CASSSEGDLDTQYF
-	TRBV4-1	16	-	TRBJ1-3	TGCGCCAGCAGCCAAGGAGTACAAGGATATGGAAACACCATATATTTT	CASSQGVQGYGNTIYF
-	TRBV7-8	14	-	TRBJ2-7	TGTGCCAGCAGCTTATCAGGGCCTGGGTACGAGCAGTACTTC	CASSLSGPGYEQYF
TRBD1	TRBV10-3	14	-	TRBJ1-6	TGTGCCACTAAGACAGGGTCTAATAATTCACCCCTCCACTTT	CATKTGSNNSPLHF
-	TRBV7-9	12	-	TRBJ1-2	TGTGCCAGCAGCTTTAATTTTGACGGCTACACCTTC	CASSFNFDGYTF
-	TRBV6-5	12	-	TRBJ1-1	TGTGCCAGCAGTTACTCTGGCAGAGAAGCTTTCTTT	CASSYSGREAFF
-	TRBV5-3	14	-	TRBJ2-7	TGTGCCAGAAGCTTGGGGATGAGCTCCTACGAGCAGTACTTC	CARSLGMSSYEQYF
-	TRBV19	13	-	TRBJ1-2	TGTGCCAGTAACGAGCGATGGGGGTTGGGCTACACCTTC	CASNERWGLGYTF
TRBD2	TRBV11-2	15	-	TRBJ2-7	TGTGCCAGCAGCTTATCGACTAGCGGGGTGTACGAGCAGTACTTC	CASSLSTSGVYEQYF
TRBD1	TRBV11-2	15	few	TRBJ2-3	TGTGCCAGCAGCTTCTTGGACAGGGGCACAGATACGCAGTATTTT	CASSFLDRGTDTQYF
-	TRBV5-6	15	-	TRBJ1-6	TGTGCCAGCAGCTTGAACGCGGGACGTAGGTCACCCCTCCACTTT	CASSLNAGRRSPLHF
-	TRBV7-9	14	-	TRBJ1-1	TGTGCCAGCAGCTTAGGACAGGTGAACACTGAAGCTTTCTTT	CASSLGQVNTEAFF
TRBD2	TRBV6-4	16	few	TRBJ2-1	TGTGCCAGCAGTGACGAGGGTAGCGGGGGTCCCAATGAGCAGTTCTTC	CASSDEGSGGPNEQFF
-	TRBV4-1	16	-	TRBJ1-5	TGCGCCAGCAGCCAAGAACGATCCGGGACCTTAGGGCCCCAGCATTTT	CASSQERSGTLGPQHF